This TCR beta chain was recorded in a study of T cell responses to AZD1222 COVID-19 vaccine. Regarding the study as a whole: Unmutated regions of variants are reportedly targeted by nearly half of spike-specific TCRs. Most donors were white British and more were female, and clonal diversity was possibly underestimated.

TCRdb's table, derived via immunoSEQ multiplex PCR, lists solely in-frame clones and lacks some. The sample yields about 90,000 clones, roughly 87% seen once. CDR3 length: 16 amino acids. The V gene's germline CDR1 is MNHEY and CDR2 SVGEGT. The V and J ends lost 2 bases and 4 bases, in that order; junction bases with no gene match: 5. With respect to this clone: Its antigen remains unidentified.

The chain has TRBV6-2 or TRBV6-3 and TRBJ2-1, with 10 positions matching TRBD2. This TCR derives from an adult in good health. This specimen was peripheral blood, taken on day 0 of AZD1222 vaccination. The CDR3 DNA sequence: TGTGCCAGCAGTTACCCGACTAGCGGGCGTTACAATGAGCAGTTCTTC. Protein sequence: CASSYPTSGRYNEQFF.